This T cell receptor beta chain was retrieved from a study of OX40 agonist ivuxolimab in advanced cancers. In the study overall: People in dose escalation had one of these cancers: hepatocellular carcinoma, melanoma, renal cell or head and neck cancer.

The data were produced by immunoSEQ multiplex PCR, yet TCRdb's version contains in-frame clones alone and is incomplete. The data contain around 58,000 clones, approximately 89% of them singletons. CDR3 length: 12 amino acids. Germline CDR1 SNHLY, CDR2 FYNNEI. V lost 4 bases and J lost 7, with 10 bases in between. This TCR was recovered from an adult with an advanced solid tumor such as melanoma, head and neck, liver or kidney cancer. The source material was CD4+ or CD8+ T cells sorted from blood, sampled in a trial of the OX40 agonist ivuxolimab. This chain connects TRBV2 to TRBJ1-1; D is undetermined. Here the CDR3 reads CASSVYGYEAFF. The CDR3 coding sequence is TGTGCCAGCAGTGTATACGGTTATGAAGCTTTCTTT.